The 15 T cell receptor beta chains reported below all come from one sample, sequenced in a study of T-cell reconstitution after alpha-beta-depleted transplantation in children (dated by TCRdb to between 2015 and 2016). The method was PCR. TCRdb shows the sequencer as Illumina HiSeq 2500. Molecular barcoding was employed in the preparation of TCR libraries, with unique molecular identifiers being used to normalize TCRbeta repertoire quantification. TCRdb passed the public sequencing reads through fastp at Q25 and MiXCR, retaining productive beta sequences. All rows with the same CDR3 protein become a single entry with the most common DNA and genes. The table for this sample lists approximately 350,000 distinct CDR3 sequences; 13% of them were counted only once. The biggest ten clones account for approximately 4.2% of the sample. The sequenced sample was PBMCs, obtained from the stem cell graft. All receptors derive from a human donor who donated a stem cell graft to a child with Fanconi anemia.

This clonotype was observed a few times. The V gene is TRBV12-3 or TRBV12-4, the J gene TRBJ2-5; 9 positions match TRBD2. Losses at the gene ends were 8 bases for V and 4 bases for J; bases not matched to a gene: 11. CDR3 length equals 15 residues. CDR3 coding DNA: TGTGCCAGCGGACCCCTGGGACTAGCCGGAGAGACCCAGTACTTC. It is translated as CASGPLGLAGETQYF.

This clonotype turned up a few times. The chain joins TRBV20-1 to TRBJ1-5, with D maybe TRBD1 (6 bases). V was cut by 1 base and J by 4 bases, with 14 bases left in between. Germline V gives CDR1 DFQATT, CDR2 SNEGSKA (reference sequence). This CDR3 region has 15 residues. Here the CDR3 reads CSARGGQMGNQPQHF. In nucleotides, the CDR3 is TGCAGTGCTAGAGGAGGACAGATGGGGAATCAGCCCCAGCATTTT.

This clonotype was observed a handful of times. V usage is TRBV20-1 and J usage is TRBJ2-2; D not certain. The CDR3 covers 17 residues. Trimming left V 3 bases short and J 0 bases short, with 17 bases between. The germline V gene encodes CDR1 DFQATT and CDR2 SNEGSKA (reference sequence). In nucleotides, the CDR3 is TGCAGTGCTAGTCGATTAGGCCACCTCGCGAACACCGGGGAGCTGTTTTTT. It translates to CSASRLGHLANTGELFF.

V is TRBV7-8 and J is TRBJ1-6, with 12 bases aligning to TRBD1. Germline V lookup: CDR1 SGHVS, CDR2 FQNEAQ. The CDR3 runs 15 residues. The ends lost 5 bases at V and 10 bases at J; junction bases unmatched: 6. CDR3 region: CASSQGTGGGSPLHF. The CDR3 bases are TGTGCCAGCAGCCAAGGGACAGGGGGCGGATCACCCCTCCACTTT.

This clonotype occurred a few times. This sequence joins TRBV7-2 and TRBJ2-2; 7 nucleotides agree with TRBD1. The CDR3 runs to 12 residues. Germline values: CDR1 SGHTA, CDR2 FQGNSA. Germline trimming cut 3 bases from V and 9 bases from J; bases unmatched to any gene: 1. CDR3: CASSLTGWELFF. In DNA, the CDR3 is TGTGCCAGCAGCTTGACAGGGTGGGAGCTGTTTTTT. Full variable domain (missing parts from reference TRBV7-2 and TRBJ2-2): GAGVSQSPSNKVTEKGKDVELRCDPISGHTALYWYRQSLGQGLEFLIYFQGNSAPDKSGLPSDRFSAERTGGSVSTLTIQRTQQEDSAVYLCASSLTGWELFFGEGSRLTVL.

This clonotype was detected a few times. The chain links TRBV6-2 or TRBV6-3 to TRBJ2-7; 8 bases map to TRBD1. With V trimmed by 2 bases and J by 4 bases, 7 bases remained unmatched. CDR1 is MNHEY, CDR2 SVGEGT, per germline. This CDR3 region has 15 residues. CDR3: CASSYEGQGFYEQYV. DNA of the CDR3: TGTGCCAGCAGTTACGAAGGACAGGGCTTTTACGAGCAGTACGTC.

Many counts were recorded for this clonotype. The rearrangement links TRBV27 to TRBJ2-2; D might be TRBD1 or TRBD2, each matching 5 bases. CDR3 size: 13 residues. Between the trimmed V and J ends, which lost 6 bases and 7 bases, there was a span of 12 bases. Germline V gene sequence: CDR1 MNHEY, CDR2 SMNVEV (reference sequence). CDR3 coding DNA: TGTGCCAGCAGAGGGACCGCGGGCGGGGAGCTGTTTTTT. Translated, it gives CASRGTAGGELFF.

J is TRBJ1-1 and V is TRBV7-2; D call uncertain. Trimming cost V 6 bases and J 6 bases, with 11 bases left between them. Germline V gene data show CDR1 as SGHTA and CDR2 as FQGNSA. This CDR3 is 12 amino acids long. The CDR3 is CASSTYFSEAFF. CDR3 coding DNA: TGTGCCAGCAGTACTTACTTCTCTGAAGCTTTCTTT.

The CDR3 DNA sequence: TGCAGTGCTAGGGGGGGCGCGCCGGCAACTAATGAAAAACTGTTTTTT. It encodes CSARGGAPATNEKLFF. The chain employs TRBV20-1 and TRBJ1-4, with D possibly matching TRBD1 (6 bases). This CDR3 contains 16 residues. Deletions cut 3 bases from V and 0 bases from J, with 14 bases between. The germline V gene encodes CDR1 DFQATT and CDR2 SNEGSKA (reference sequence).

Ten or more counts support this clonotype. In DNA form, the CDR3 reads TGCAGTGCTTCTCAAGGGACAGGGACTCCCTATGGCTACACCTTC. It yields the protein CSASQGTGTPYGYTF. V and J are TRBV20-1 and TRBJ1-2, with TRBD1 matching over 9 bases. This CDR3 contains 15 residues. Germline V CDR1 and CDR2: DFQATT, SNEGSKA (reference sequence). V gave up 5 bases and J gave up 4 bases; unmatched junction bases: 11.

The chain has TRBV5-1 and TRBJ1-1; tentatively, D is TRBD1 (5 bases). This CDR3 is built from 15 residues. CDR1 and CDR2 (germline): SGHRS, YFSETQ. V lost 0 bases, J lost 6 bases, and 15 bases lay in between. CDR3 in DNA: TGCGCCAGCAGCTTGGAATCGGGTCTGGGGGCTGAAGCTTTCTTT. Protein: CASSLESGLGAEAFF.

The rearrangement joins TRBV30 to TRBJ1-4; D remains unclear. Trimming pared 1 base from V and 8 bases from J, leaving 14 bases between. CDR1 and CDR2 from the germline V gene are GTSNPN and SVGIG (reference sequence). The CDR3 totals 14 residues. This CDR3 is CAWSAPNAGEKLFF. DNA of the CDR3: TGTGCCTGGAGTGCCCCAAACGCGGGCGAAAAACTGTTTTTT.

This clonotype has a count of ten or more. In DNA, the CDR3 is TGTGCCAGCAGTGAAGCGCTTCCGGGGGGCGGGACAGATACGCAGTATTTT. It translates to CASSEALPGGGTDTQYF. The chain couples TRBV2 to TRBJ2-3, with D possibly being TRBD2 (7 bases). CDR1 and CDR2 (germline): SNHLY, FYNNEI. The CDR3 spans 17 residues. V lost 0 bases and J lost 3, with 16 bases in between.

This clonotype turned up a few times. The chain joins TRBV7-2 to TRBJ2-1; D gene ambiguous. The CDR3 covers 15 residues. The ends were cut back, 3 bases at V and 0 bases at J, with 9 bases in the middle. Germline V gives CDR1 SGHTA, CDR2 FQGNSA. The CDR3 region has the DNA TGTGCCAGCAGCTTTTCGAGTGCCTCCTACAATGAGCAGTTCTTC. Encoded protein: CASSFSSASYNEQFF.

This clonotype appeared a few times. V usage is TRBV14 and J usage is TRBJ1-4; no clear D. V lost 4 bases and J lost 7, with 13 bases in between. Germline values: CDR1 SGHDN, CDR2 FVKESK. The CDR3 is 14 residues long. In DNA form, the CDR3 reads TGTGCCAGCAGCCCCCCAACCGGGAGTGAAAAACTGTTTTTT. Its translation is CASSPPTGSEKLFF. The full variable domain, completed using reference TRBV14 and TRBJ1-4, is EAGVTQFPSHSVIEKGQTVTLRCDPISGHDNLYWYRRVMGKEIKFLLHFVKESKQDESGMPNNRFLAERTGGTYSTLKVQPAELEDSGVYFCASSPPTGSEKLFFGSGTQLSVL.